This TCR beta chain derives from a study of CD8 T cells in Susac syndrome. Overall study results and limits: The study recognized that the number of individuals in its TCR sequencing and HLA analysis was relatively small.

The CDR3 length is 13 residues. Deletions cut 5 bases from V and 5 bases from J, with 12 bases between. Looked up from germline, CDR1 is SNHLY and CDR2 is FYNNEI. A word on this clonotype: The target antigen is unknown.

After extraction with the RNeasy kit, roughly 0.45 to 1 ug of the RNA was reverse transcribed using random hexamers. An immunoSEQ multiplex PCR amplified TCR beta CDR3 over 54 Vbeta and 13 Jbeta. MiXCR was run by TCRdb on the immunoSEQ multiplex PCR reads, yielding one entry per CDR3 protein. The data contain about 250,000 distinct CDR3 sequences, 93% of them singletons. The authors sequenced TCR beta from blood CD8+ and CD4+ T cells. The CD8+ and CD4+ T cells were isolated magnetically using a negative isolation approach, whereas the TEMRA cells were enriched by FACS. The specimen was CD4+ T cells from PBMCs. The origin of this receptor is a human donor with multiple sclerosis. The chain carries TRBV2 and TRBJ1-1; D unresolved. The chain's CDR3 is CASSRGKWTEAFF. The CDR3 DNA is TGTGCCAGCAGTCGGGGAAAGTGGACTGAAGCTTTCTTT.